This T cell receptor beta chain was sequenced during a study of T cell repertoires in cytomegalovirus infection. Study-level information: Indications of both CMV infection and matching HLA type were provided by public TCR beta signatures. Study-level points and caveats: The response measured ex vivo was dominated by TCR beta clonotypes (HLA-C-restricted and CMV-specific).

The germline gives CDR1 SGHVT, CDR2 SQSDAQ. The CDR3 length is 14 residues. J gave up 1 base and V 5 bases, and 3 bases lay outside the gene matches. In the case of this clonotype: What it recognizes is unknown.

TCRdb re-analysed the reads in MiXCR, keeping a single row per CDR3 protein. The top ten hold 2.8% of the sample, which has roughly 720,000 distinct CDR3 sequences, 35% to 45% seen once. The TCR sequence derives from a human donor in good health (CMV status not recorded). Some clones in this sample may be carry-over from other donors' samples. V gene TRBV7-4 combines with J gene TRBJ1-1, with TRBD1 identical over 8 bases. The specimen sequenced was PBMCs. The CDR3 DNA reads as TGTGCCAGCAGCAAAACAGGGGGGAACACTGAAGCTTTCTTT. This sequence encodes CASSKTGGNTEAFF.